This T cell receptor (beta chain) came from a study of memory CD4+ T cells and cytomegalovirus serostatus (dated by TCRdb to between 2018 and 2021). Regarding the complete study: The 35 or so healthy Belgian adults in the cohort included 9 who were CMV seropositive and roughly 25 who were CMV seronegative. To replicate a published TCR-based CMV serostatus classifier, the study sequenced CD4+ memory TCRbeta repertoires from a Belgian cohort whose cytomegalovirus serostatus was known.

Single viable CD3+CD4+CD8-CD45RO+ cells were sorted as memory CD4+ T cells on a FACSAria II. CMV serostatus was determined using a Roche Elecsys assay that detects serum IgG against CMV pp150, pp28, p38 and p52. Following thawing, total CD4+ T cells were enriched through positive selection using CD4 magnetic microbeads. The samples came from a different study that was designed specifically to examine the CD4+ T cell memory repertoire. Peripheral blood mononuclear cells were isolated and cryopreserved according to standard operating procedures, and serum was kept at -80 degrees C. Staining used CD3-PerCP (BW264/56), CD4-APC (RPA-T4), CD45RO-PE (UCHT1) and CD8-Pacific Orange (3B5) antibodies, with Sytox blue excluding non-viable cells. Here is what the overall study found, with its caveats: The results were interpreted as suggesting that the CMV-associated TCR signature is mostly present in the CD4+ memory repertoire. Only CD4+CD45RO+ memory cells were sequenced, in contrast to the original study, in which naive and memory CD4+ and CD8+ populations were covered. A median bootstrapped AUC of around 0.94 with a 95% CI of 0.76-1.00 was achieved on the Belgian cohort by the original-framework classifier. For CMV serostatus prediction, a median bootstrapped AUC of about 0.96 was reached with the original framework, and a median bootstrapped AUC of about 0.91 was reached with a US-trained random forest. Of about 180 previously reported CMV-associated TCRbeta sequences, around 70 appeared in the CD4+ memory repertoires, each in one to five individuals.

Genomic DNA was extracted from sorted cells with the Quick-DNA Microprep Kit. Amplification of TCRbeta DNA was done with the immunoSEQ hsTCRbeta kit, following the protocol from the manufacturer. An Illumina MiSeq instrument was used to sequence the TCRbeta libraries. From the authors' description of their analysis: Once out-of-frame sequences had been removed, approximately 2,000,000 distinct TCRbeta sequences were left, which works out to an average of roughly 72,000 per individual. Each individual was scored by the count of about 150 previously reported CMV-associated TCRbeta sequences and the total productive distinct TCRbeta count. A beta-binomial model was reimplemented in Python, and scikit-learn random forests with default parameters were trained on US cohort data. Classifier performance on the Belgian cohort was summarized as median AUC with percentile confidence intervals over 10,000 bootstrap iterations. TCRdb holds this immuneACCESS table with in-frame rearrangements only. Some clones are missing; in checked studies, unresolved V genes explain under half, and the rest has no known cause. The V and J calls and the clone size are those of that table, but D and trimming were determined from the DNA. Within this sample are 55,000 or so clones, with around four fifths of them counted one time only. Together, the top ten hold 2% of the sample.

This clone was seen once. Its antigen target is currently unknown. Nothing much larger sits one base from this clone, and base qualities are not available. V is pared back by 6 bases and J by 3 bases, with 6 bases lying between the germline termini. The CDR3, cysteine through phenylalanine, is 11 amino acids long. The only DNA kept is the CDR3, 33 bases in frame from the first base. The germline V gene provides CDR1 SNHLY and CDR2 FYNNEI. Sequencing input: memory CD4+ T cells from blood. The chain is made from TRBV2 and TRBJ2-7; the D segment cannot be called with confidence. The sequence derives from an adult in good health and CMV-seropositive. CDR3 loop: CASSRGYEQYF. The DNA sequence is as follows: TGTGCCAGCAGCAGAGGCTACGAGCAGTACTTC.